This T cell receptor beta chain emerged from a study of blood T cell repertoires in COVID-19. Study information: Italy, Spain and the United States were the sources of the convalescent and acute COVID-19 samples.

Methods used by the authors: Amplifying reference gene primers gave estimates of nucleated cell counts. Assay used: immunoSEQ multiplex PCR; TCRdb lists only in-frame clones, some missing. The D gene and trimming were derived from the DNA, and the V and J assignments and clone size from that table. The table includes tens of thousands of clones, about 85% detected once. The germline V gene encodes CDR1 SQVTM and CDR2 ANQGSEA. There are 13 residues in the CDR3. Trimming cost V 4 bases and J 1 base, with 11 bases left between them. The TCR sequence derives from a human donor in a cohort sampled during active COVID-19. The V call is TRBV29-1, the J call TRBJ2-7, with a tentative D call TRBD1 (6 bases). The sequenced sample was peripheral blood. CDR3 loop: CSVAGQTSYEQYF. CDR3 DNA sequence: TGCAGCGTTGCTGGACAGACTTCCTACGAGCAGTACTTC.